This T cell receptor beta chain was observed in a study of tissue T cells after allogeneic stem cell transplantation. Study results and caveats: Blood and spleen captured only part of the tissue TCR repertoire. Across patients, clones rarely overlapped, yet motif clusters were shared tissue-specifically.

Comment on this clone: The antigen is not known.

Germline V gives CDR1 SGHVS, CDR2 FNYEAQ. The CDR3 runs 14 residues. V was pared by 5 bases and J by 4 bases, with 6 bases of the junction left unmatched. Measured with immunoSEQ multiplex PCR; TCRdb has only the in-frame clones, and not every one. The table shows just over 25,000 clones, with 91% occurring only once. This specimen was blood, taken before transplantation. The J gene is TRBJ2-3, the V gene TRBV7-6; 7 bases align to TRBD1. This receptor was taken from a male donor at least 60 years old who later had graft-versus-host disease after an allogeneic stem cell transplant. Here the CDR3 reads CASSPQGVADTQYF. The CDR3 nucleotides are TGTGCCAGCAGCCCCCAGGGGGTGGCAGATACGCAGTATTTT.